The 22 T cell receptor beta chains below all came from one sample that was sequenced in a study of T cells of healthy individuals. In TCRdb, the 5' RACE reads were re-called with MiXCR into one record per CDR3 protein. Among 60,000 to 70,000 distinct CDR3 sequences listed, under 20% were seen once. The receptors were gathered from a human donor in good health.

This clonotype was detected many times. The gene calls are TRBV23-1 and TRBJ2-1; no reliable D call. TRBV23-1 is an ORF for which the function is uncertain. The CDR3 extends over 17 amino acids. V lost 2 bases and J lost 0, with 14 bases in between. The CDR3: CASSQIRRVSSYNEQFF. The DNA for the CDR3 is TGCGCCAGCAGTCAAATTAGACGGGTTAGCTCCTACAATGAGCAGTTCTTC.

The CDR3 DNA follows: TGTGCCAGCAGCTTAGGGCCTCACTACAGGGGGAATCAGCCCCAGCATTTT. Encoded protein: CASSLGPHYRGNQPQHF. J is TRBJ1-5 and V is TRBV7-6; 8 bases align to TRBD1. Germline CDR1 and CDR2: SGHVS and FNYEAQ. This CDR3 is built from 17 residues. V lost 1 base to trimming and J lost 4 bases; unmatched junction nucleotides: 9.

The chain is built from TRBV7-9 and TRBJ2-7; TRBD1 agrees at 7 bases. The ends lost 4 bases at V and 7 bases at J; junction bases unmatched: 4. The CDR3 has 12 residues. Looked up from germline, CDR1 is SEHNR and CDR2 is FQNEAQ (reference sequence). CDR3 sequence reads: CASSSQGWEQYF. CDR3 in DNA: TGTGCCAGCAGCTCACAGGGGTGGGAGCAGTACTTC.

On this clonotype: Sequence at one end of the junction differs from germline and may be a read error. The gene calls are TRBV7-6 and TRBJ2-7, with D perhaps matching TRBD2 (6 bases). CDR3 length: 12 amino acids. Per germline, CDR1 SGHVS and CDR2 FNYEAQ. CDR3 protein: CASSAQEGRENF. CDR3 nucleotides: TGTGCCAGCAGCGCGCAAGAGGGACGGGAGAACTTC.

The sample holds a few counts of this clonotype. The gene calls are TRBV12-3 or TRBV12-4 and TRBJ2-1; no definite D call. Trimming removed 1 base at V and 0 bases at J, with 4 bases between. CDR3 length: 14 amino acids. Written as DNA, the CDR3 is TGTGCCAGCAGTTTAGTGCCCTCCTACAATGAGCAGTTCTTC. Its protein product is CASSLVPSYNEQFF.

At least ten counts were recorded for this clonotype. The chain recombines TRBV30 with TRBJ1-1; no firm D call. Germline CDR1 reads GTSNPN; CDR2 reads SVGIG (reference sequence). The ends were cut back, 0 bases at V and 8 bases at J, with 10 bases in the middle. The CDR3 sequence is 12 residues long. The DNA for the CDR3 is TGTGCCTGGAGTGTACGTAGCCGGGAAGCTTTCTTT. This translates into CAWSVRSREAFF.

This clonotype was seen at least ten times. V gene TRBV3-1 combines with J gene TRBJ2-2; 7 nucleotides align to TRBD2. The CDR3 consists of 16 residues. The germline V gene has CDR1 LGHDT and CDR2 YNNKEL (reference sequence). The V segment lost 1 base and the J segment 6 bases; nucleotides outside the gene matches: 8. The DNA of the CDR3 is TGTGCCAGCAGCCAAGTGGGAGGGAGATCCCCCGGGGAGCTGTTTTTT. Encoded protein: CASSQVGGRSPGELFF.

The chain links TRBV6-1 to TRBJ2-7; a weak D match, TRBD2 (5 bases). Trimming left V 5 bases short and J 5 bases short, with 19 bases between. Per the germline V gene, CDR1 is MNHNS and CDR2 is SASEGT. CDR3 length: 15 residues. This chain's CDR3 is CASSYSGGGRNEQYF. CDR3 coding DNA: TGTGCCAGCAGTTACTCTGGAGGCGGGCGGAACGAGCAGTACTTC.

This sequence joins TRBV10-3 and TRBJ2-5; the match to TRBD2 covers 12 bases. The CDR3 is 15 residues long. Germline loops: CDR1 ENHRY, CDR2 SYGVKD. The V and J ends lost 4 bases and 5 bases, in that order; junction bases with no gene match: 5. The CDR3 bases are TGTGCCATCAGTGCTAGCGGGGGGGCCTGGGAGACCCAGTACTTC. Translated: CAISASGGAWETQYF.

This clonotype was seen a handful of times. V gene TRBV2 combines with J gene TRBJ1-5; D unresolved. The CDR3 totals 15 residues. V was shortened by 1 base and J by 7 bases, with 14 bases between the two germline ends. Germline assignment: CDR1 SNHLY and CDR2 FYNNEI. CDR3 DNA sequence: TGTGCCAGCAGTGAAGAGAGCGAACGTTGGCAGCCCCAGCATTTT. Translating gives CASSEESERWQPQHF.

The chain links TRBV10-3 to TRBJ2-3; TRBD1 agrees at 8 bases. The length of the CDR3 is 15 residues. V was pared by 6 bases and J by 2 bases, with 7 bases of the junction left unmatched. CDR1 and CDR2 (germline): ENHRY, SYGVKD. The CDR3 spells CAIRDRTGTTDTQYF. The CDR3, as DNA: TGTGCCATCAGGGACAGGACAGGGACCACAGATACGCAGTATTTT.

The chain joins TRBV9 to TRBJ2-7, with 9 nucleotides matching TRBD1. Germline CDR1 is SGDLS and CDR2 is YYNGEE. The CDR3 runs to 14 residues. V lost 4 bases, J lost 6 bases, and 8 bases stayed unmatched. The CDR3 DNA reads TGTGCCAGCAGCAGCCGGGACAGGGCTAGCGAGCAGTACTTC. It specifies CASSSRDRASEQYF.

The sample holds many counts of this clonotype. This chain links TRBV24-1 with TRBJ2-1; TRBD2 agrees at 15 bases. V lost 7 bases to trimming and J lost 7 bases; unmatched junction nucleotides: 4. The CDR3 extends over 15 amino acids. Looked up from germline, CDR1 is KGHDR and CDR2 is SFDVKD. The CDR3 protein is CATSPGTSGRNEQFF. CDR3 DNA: TGTGCCACCAGCCCGGGGACTAGCGGGAGGAATGAGCAGTTCTTC.

The chain joins TRBV20-1 to TRBJ2-3; no clear D. The CDR3 length is 16 residues. From germline, CDR1 is DFQATT and CDR2 SNEGSKA (reference sequence). Trimming took 6 bases from V and 3 from J, leaving 22 bases between them. DNA for the CDR3: TGCAGTGCCCGTCTCTTGGGCAGAGTTGTTACAGATACGCAGTATTTT. Encoded protein: CSARLLGRVVTDTQYF.

As DNA, the CDR3 is TGTGCCACCAGTGACGGGTCGGTGGAGACCCAGTACTTC. Encoded protein: CATSDGSVETQYF. This rearrangement joins TRBV24-1 to TRBJ2-5; no clear D. Trimming took off 4 bases at V and 5 bases at J, with 10 bases between the two ends. This CDR3 is 13 amino acids long. In germline, CDR1 is KGHDR, CDR2 SFDVKD.

This clonotype appeared many times. This chain uses TRBV4-1 with TRBJ1-4, with D possibly being TRBD1 (5 bases). Germline CDR1 MGHRA, CDR2 YSYEKL. Trimming removed 1 base from V and 4 bases from J, with 7 bases in between. The CDR3 extends over 14 amino acids. The CDR3, as DNA: TGCGCCAGCAGCCAAGGGGACTTTAATGAAAAACTGTTTTTT. Residues: CASSQGDFNEKLFF.

This clonotype was seen at least ten times. DNA for the CDR3: TGCAGCGTTGTCGGCCGCCAGAACACTGAAGCTTTCTTT. It codes for CSVVGRQNTEAFF. The chain recombines TRBV29-1 with TRBJ1-1; D remains ambiguous. V lost 4 bases and J lost 1, with 10 bases in between. Per germline, CDR1 SQVTM and CDR2 ANQGSEA. The CDR3 covers 13 residues. The variable domain in full, with the rest retrieved from reference TRBV29-1 and TRBJ1-1, is SAVISQKPSRDICQRGTSLTIQCQVDSQVTMMFWYRQQPGQSLTLIATANQGSEATYESGFVIDKFPISRPNLTFSTLTVSNMSPEDSSIYLCSVVGRQNTEAFFGQGTRLTVV.

This clonotype was observed a few times. The rearrangement links TRBV28 to TRBJ2-3, with 9 bases aligning to TRBD1. There are 16 residues in the CDR3. Looked up from germline, CDR1 is MDHEN and CDR2 is SYDVKM. V shed 5 bases, J shed 3 bases, and the junction held 9 bases outside the gene matches. As DNA, the CDR3 is TGTGCCAGCAGTCAACCCCGACAGGGGGGAACAGATACGCAGTATTTT. This codes for CASSQPRQGGTDTQYF.

This clonotype came up many times. V usage is TRBV7-2 and J usage is TRBJ2-3, with D possibly TRBD2 on 7 matching bases. Germline V gene data show CDR1 as SGHTA and CDR2 as FQGNSA. V was clipped by 0 bases and J by 9 bases, with 16 bases between them. The CDR3 contains 15 residues. The CDR3 reads CASSLAWGGTQTQYF. DNA of the CDR3: TGTGCCAGCAGCTTAGCGTGGGGGGGCACACAAACGCAGTATTTT.

This clonotype was seen repeatedly, ten times or more. The chain has TRBV5-1 and TRBJ1-4; D gene uncertain. This CDR3 region has 16 residues. CDR1 and CDR2 (germline): SGHRS, YFSETQ. The ends were cut back, 0 bases at V and 6 bases at J, with 15 bases in the middle. The CDR3 region is CASSLAPGLTDEKLFF. The CDR3 nucleotides are TGCGCCAGCAGCTTGGCCCCCGGCCTTACGGATGAAAAACTGTTTTTT. The complete variable domain, with remaining parts taken from reference TRBV5-1 and TRBJ1-4, reads KAGVTQTPRYLIKTRGQQVTLSCSPISGHRSVSWYQQTPGQGLQFLFEYFSETQRNKGNFPGRFSGRQFSNSRSEMNVSTLELGDSALYLCASSLAPGLTDEKLFFGSGTQLSVL.

The CDR3, as DNA: TGTGCCAGCAGCTTTCCCGGGAACACCTATGGCTACACCTTC. Its protein product is CASSFPGNTYGYTF. The rearrangement uses TRBV7-9 and TRBJ1-2; D not certain. The germline V gene encodes CDR1 SEHNR and CDR2 FQNEAQ (reference sequence). The V end was cut by 3 bases, the J end by 4 bases, with 12 bases between. The CDR3 spans 14 residues. Full variable domain (rest looked up from reference TRBV7-9 and TRBJ1-2): DTGVSQNPRHKITKRGQNVTFRCDPISEHNRLYWYRQTLGQGPEFLTYFQNEAQLEKSRLLSDRFSAERPKGSFSTLEIQRTEQGDSAMYLCASSFPGNTYGYTFGSGTRLTVV.

This clonotype showed up many times. This chain joins TRBV29-1 and TRBJ2-7, with D perhaps matching TRBD2 (6 bases). CDR1 is SQVTM and CDR2 is ANQGSEA in the germline V gene. Deletions cut 7 bases from V and 4 bases from J, with 17 bases between. The CDR3 runs to 13 residues. DNA for the CDR3: TGCAGCGCGGGAGCGGAAGGGAAGTACGAGCAGTACTTC. This encodes CSAGAEGKYEQYF.